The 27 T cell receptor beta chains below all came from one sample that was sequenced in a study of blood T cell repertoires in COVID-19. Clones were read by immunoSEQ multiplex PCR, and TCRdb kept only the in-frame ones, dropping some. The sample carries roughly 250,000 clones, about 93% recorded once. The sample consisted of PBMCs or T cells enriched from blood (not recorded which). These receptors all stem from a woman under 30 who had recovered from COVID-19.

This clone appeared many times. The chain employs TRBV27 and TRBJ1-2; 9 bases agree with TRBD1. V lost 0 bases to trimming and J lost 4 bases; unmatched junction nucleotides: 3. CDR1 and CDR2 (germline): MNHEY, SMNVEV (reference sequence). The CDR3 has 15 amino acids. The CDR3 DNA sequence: TGTGCCAGCAGTTTATCACAGGGGGCAGGCTATGGCTACACCTTC. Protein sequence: CASSLSQGAGYGYTF.

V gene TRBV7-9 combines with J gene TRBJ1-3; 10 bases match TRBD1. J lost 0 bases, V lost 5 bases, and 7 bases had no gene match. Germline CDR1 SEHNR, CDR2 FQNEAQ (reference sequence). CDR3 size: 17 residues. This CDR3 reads CASSRGTGDPSGNTIYF. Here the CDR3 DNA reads TGTGCCAGCAGCCGAGGGACAGGGGATCCCTCTGGAAACACCATATATTTT.

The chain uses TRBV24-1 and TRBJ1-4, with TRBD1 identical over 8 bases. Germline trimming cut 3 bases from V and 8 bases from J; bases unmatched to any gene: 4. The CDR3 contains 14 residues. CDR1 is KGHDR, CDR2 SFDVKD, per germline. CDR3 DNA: TGTGCCACCAGTGATGTGGACAGGGAGGAAAAACTGTTTTTT. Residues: CATSDVDREEKLFF.

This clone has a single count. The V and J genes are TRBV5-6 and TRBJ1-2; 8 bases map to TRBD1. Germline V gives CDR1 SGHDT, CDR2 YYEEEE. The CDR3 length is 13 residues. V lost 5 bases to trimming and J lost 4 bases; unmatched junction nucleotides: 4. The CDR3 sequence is CASRPGTGYGYTF. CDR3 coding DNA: TGTGCCAGCAGACCAGGGACAGGCTATGGCTACACCTTC. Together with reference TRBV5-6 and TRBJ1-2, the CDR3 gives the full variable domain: DAGVTQSPTHLIKTRGQQVTLRCSPKSGHDTVSWYQQALGQGPQFIFQYYEEEERQRGNFPDRFSGHQFPNYSSELNVNALLLGDSALYLCASRPGTGYGYTFGSGTRLTVV.

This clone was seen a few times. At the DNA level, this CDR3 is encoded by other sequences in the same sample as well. Written as DNA, the CDR3 is TGTGCCAGCAGCCGAGGGGGCTCGGGTCAGCCCCAGCATTTT. Translating it yields CASSRGGSGQPQHF. The chain uses TRBV11-3 and TRBJ1-5; 7 bases agree with TRBD1. V shed 5 bases, J shed 6 bases, and the junction held 7 bases outside the gene matches. The CDR3 is 14 amino acids. Germline values: CDR1 SGHNT, CDR2 YENEEA. Filled out from reference TRBV11-3 and TRBJ1-5, the complete variable domain reads EAGVVQSPRYKIIEKKQPVAFWCNPISGHNTLYWYLQNLGQGPELLIRYENEEAVDDSQLPKDRFSAERLKGVDSTLKIQPAELGDSAVYLCASSRGGSGQPQHFGDGTRLSIL.

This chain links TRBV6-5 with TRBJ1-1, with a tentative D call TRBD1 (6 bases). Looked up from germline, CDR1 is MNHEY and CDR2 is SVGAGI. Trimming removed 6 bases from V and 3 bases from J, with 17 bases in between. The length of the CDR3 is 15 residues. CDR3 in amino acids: CASSTGTPRDTEAFF. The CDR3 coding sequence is TGTGCCAGCAGCACAGGGACCCCTAGGGACACTGAAGCTTTCTTT.

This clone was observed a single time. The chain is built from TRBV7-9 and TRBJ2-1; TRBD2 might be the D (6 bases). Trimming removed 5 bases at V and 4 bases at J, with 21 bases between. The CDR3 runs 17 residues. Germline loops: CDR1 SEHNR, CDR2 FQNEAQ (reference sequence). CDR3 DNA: TGTGCCAGCAGCCTGGTCCTAGCGTCATCCGCTTACAATGAGCAGTTCTTC. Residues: CASSLVLASSAYNEQFF. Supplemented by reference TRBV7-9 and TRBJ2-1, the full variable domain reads DTGVSQNPRHKITKRGQNVTFRCDPISEHNRLYWYRQTLGQGPEFLTYFQNEAQLEKSRLLSDRFSAERPKGSFSTLEIQRTEQGDSAMYLCASSLVLASSAYNEQFFGPGTRLTVL.

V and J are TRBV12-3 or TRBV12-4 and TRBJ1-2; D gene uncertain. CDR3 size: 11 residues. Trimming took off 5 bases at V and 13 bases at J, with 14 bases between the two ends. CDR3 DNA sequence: TGTGCCAGCAGTGCCGACAAGTCTGGCACCTTC. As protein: CASSADKSGTF.

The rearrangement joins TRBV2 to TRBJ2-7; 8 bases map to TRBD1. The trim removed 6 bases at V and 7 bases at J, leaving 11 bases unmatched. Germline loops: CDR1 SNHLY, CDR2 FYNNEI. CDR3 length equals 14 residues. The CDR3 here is CASRVGQAAGEQYF. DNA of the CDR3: TGTGCCAGCAGAGTGGGACAGGCGGCGGGGGAGCAGTACTTC.

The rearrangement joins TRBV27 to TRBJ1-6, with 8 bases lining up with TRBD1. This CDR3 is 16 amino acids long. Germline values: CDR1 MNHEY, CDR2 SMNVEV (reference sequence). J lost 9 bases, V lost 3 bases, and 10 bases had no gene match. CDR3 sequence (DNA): TGTGCCAGCAGTTTGGATCGGACAGGGAAGACTTCACCCCTCCACTTT. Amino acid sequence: CASSLDRTGKTSPLHF.

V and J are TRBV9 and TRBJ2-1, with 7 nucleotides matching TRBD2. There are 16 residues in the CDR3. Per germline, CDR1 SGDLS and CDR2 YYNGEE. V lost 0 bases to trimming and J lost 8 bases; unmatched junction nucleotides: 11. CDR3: CASSVGASAGNDEQFF. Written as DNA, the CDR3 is TGTGCCAGCAGCGTAGGTGCTTCAGCGGGGAACGATGAGCAGTTCTTC.

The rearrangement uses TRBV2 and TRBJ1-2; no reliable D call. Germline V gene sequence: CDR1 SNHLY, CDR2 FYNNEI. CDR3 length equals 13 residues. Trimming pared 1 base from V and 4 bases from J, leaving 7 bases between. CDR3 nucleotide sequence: TGTGCCAGCAGTGAAGAACAGTCCTATGGCTACACCTTC. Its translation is CASSEEQSYGYTF.

The CDR3 spells CASSPAGRTIYNSPLHF. The DNA for the CDR3 is TGTGCCAGCAGCCCTGCCGGTAGGACAATCTATAATTCACCCCTCCACTTT. The chain employs TRBV13 and TRBJ1-6, with D perhaps TRBD1 (5 bases). Germline V gene data show CDR1 as PRHDT and CDR2 as FYEKMQ (reference sequence). This CDR3 is 17 amino acids long. V was clipped by 5 bases and J by 3 bases, with 17 bases between them.

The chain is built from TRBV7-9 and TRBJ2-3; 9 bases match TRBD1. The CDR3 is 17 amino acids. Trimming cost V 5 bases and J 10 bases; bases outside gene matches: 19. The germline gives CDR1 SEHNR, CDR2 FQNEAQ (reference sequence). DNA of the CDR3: TGTGCCAGCAGCCCAGGCCAGACGGGACAGGGAGATAAGGCGCAGTATTTT. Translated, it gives CASSPGQTGQGDKAQYF.

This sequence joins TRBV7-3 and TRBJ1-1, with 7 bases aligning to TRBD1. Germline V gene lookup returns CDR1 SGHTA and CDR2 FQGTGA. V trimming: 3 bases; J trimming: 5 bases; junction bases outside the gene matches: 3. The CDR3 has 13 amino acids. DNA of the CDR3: TGTGCCAGCAGCTTGACAGGGTTGACTGAAGCTTTCTTT. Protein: CASSLTGLTEAFF.

The DNA of the CDR3 is TGTGCCAGCAGTTGGGGACAGGGCTCCTACGAGCAGTACTTC. It is translated as CASSWGQGSYEQYF. The V and J genes are TRBV5-4 and TRBJ2-7; 9 bases align to TRBD1. CDR3 length: 14 residues. V shed 5 bases and J 0 bases; nucleotides not matched to a gene: 3. Germline CDR1 reads SGHNT; CDR2 reads YYREEE (reference sequence). The full variable domain, with the rest looked up from reference TRBV5-4 and TRBJ2-7, is ETGVTQSPTHLIKTRGQQVTLRCSSQSGHNTVSWYQQALGQGPQFIFQYYREEENGRGNFPPRFSGLQFPNYSSELNVNALELDDSALYLCASSWGQGSYEQYFGPGTRLTVT.

The CDR3 region is CASSPTELSNYGYTF. CDR3 coding DNA: TGTGCCAGCTCACCAACCGAGCTTTCTAACTATGGCTACACCTTC. The J gene is TRBJ1-2, the V gene TRBV18; no clear D gene. The germline V gene has CDR1 KGHSH and CDR2 LQKENI. Trimming took 2 bases from V and 0 from J, leaving 10 bases between them. CDR3 size: 15 residues. Based on the CDR3 plus reference TRBV18 and TRBJ1-2, the full variable domain is NAGVMQNPRHLVRRRGQEARLRCSPMKGHSHVYWYRQLPEEGLKFMVYLQKENIIDESGMPKERFSAEFPKEGPSILRIQQVVRGDSAAYFCASSPTELSNYGYTFGSGTRLTVV.

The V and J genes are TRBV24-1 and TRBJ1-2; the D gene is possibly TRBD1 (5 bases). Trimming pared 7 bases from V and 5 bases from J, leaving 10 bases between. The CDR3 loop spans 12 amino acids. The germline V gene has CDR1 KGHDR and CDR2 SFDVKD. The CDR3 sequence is CATSSGGYGYTF. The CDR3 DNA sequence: TGTGCCACCAGCTCGGGGGGATATGGCTACACCTTC.

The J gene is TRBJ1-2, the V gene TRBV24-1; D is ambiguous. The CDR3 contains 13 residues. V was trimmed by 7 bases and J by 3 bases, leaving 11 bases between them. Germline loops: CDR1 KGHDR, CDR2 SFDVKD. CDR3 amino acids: CATRAGGDYGYTF. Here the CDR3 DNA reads TGTGCCACCAGGGCGGGAGGAGACTATGGCTACACCTTC.

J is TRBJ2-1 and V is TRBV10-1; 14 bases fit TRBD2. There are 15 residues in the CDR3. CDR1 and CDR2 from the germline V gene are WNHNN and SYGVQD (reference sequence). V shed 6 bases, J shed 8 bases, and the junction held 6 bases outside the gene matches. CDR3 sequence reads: CASRGTSGSKDEQFF. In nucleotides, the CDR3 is TGCGCCAGCAGGGGGACTAGCGGGAGTAAAGATGAGCAGTTCTTC.

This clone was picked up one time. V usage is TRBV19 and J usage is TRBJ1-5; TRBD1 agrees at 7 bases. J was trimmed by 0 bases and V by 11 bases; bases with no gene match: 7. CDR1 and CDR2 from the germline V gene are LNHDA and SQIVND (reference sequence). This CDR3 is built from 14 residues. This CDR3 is CAGTVGSSNQPQHF. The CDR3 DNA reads TGTGCCGGGACAGTGGGGTCTAGCAATCAGCCCCAGCATTTT.

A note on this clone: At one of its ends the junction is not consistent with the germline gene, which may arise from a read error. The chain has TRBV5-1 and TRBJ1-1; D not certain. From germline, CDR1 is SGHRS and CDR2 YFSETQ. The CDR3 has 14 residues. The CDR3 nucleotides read TGCGCCAGCAGCTTGGGACATACGAACGCTGAAGCTTTCTTT. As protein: CASSLGHTNAEAFF. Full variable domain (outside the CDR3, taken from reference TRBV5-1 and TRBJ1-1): KAGVTQTPRYLIKTRGQQVTLSCSPISGHRSVSWYQQTPGQGLQFLFEYFSETQRNKGNFPGRFSGRQFSNSRSEMNVSTLELGDSALYLCASSLGHTNAEAFFGQGTRLTVV.

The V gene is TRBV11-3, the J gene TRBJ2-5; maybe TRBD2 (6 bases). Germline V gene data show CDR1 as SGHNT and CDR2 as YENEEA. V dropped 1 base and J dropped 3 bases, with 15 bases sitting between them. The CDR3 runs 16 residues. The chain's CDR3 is CASSLGGVGGKETQYF. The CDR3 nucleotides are TGTGCCAGCAGCTTAGGAGGGGTTGGGGGGAAAGAGACCCAGTACTTC.

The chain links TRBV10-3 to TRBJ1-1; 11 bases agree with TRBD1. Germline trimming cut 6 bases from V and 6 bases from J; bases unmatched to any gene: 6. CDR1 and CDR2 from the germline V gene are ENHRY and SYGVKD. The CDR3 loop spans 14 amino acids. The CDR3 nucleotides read TGTGCCATCAGAGCTGGACAGGGGGCGTCTGAAGCTTTCTTT. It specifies CAIRAGQGASEAFF.

Here the CDR3 DNA reads TGTGCCAGCAACCTAGGACAGGGGGCGGGTGAGCAGTACTTC. Encoded protein: CASNLGQGAGEQYF. The gene calls are TRBV7-9 and TRBJ2-7; TRBD1 matches 11 bases. J lost 7 bases, V lost 7 bases, and 9 bases had no gene match. The CDR3 length is 14 residues. Per the germline V gene, CDR1 is SEHNR and CDR2 is FQNEAQ (reference sequence).

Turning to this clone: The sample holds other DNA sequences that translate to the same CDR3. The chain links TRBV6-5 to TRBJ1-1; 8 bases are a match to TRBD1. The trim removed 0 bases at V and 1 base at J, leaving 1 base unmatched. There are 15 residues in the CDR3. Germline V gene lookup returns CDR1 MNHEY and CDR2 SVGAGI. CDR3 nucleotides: TGTGCCAGCAGTTACTCTGGGACAGGGAACACTGAAGCTTTCTTT. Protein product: CASSYSGTGNTEAFF.

The CDR3 coding sequence is TGTGCCAGCGGGGCAGGGACAGGGGGTGAAAAACTGTTTTTT. It codes for CASGAGTGGEKLFF. The rearrangement links TRBV5-6 to TRBJ1-4, with TRBD1 identical over 11 bases. V lost 7 bases, J lost 7 bases, and 6 bases stayed unmatched. CDR3 length: 14 residues. Germline-derived CDR1 and CDR2 are SGHDT and YYEEEE.